This T cell receptor beta chain is drawn from a study of T cell repertoires in cytomegalovirus infection. On the study more broadly: Both CMV infection and a matching HLA type were indicated by public TCR beta signatures.

This clonotype was seen many times. Its target is not known. Findings of the study overall: Using cumulative public TCR beta family frequency, the authors identified those who carried CMV together with the relevant HLA.

A single record per CDR3 protein comes from TCRdb applying MiXCR to the reads. The sample shows approximately 630,000 distinct CDR3 sequences, 20% to 25% of them seen only once. This CDR3 has 14 residues. Trimming cost V 6 bases and J 3 bases, with 12 bases left between them. Germline V lookup: CDR1 SEHNR, CDR2 FQNEAQ (reference sequence). The receptor comes from a human donor in good health (CMV status not recorded). Some clones in this sample may be carry-over from other donors' samples. Material for sequencing was CD8+ T cells from PBMCs. The chain joins TRBV7-9 to TRBJ2-4, with D perhaps TRBD2 (6 bases). CDR3 loop: CASRSGGDKNIQYF. The CDR3 DNA follows: TGTGCCAGCAGGTCAGGAGGGGACAAAAACATTCAGTACTTC.